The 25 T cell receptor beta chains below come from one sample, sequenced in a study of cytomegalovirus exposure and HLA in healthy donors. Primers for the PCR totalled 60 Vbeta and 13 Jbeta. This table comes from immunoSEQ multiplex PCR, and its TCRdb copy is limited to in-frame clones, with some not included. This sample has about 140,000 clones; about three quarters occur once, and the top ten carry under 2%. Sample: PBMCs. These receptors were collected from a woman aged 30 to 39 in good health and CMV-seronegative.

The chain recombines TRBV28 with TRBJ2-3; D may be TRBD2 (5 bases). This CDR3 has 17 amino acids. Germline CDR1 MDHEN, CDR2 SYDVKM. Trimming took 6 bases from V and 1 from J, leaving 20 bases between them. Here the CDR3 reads CASSRGLGIRGTDTQYF. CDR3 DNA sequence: TGTGCCAGCAGCCGCGGGTTGGGGATTCGGGGCACAGATACGCAGTATTTT.

CDR3 sequence: CASSMGQSSYNEQFF. The CDR3 nucleotides are TGTGCCAGTAGTATGGGGCAGAGCTCCTACAATGAGCAGTTCTTC. V and J are TRBV19 and TRBJ2-1, with D possibly being TRBD1 (5 bases). CDR1 and CDR2 (germline): LNHDA, SQIVND (reference sequence). The CDR3 length is 15 residues. The germline V and J ends were trimmed by 3 bases and 0 bases, with 9 bases remaining between them.

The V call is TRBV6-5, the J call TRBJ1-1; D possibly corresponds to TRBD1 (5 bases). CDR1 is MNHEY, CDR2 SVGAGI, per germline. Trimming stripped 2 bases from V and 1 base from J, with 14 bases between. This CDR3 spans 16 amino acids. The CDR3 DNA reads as TGTGCCAGCAGTTACACAGGAACAGGTTCGAACACTGAAGCTTTCTTT. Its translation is CASSYTGTGSNTEAFF.

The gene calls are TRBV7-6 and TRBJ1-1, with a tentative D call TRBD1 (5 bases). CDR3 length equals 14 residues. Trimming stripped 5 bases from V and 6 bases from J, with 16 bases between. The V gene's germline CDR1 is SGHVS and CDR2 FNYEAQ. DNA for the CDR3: TGTGCCAGCAGCCTCCACGGACAAGGGGCTGAAGCTTTCTTT. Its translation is CASSLHGQGAEAFF. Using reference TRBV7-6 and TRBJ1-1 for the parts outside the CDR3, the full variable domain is GAGVSQSPRYKVTKRGQDVALRCDPISGHVSLYWYRQALGQGPEFLTYFNYEAQQDKSGLPNDRFSAERPEGSISTLTIQRTEQRDSAMYRCASSLHGQGAEAFFGQGTRLTVV.

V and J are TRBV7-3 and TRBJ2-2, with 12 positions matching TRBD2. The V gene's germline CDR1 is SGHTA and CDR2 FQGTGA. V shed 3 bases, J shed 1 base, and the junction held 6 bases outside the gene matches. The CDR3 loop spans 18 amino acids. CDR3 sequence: CASSFQRLAGVNTGELFF. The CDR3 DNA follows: TGTGCCAGCAGCTTCCAACGACTAGCGGGAGTGAACACCGGGGAGCTGTTTTTT. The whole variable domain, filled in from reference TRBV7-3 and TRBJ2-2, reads GAGVSQTPSNKVTEKGKYVELRCDPISGHTALYWYRQSLGQGPEFLIYFQGTGAADDSGLPNDRFFAVRPEGSVSTLKIQRTERGDSAVYLCASSFQRLAGVNTGELFFGEGSRLTVL.

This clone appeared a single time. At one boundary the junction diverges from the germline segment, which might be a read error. The CDR3 reads CASSVGGGASTDMQYF. CDR3 bases: TGTGCCAGCAGCGTAGGGGGCGGGGCGAGCACAGATATGCAGTATTTT. The rearrangement links TRBV9 to TRBJ2-3, with D tentatively TRBD2 (6 bases). Germline CDR1 and CDR2: SGDLS and YYNGEE. The CDR3 totals 16 residues.

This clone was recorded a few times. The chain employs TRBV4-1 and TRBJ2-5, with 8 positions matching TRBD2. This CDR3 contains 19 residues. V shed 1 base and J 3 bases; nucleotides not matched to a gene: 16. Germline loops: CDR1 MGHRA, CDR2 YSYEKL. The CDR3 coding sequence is TGCGCCAGCAGCCAAGTGGTTCCGAGTAGCGGGAAATGGGAAGAGACCCAGTACTTC. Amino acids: CASSQVVPSSGKWEETQYF.

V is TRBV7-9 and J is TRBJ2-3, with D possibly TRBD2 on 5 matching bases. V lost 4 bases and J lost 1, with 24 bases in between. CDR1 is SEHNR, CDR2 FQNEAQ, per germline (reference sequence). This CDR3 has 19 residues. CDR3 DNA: TGTGCCAGCAGCTCTCTCGTGAAAGTGAGGGAGTGGGGCACAGATACGCAGTATTTT. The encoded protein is CASSSLVKVREWGTDTQYF.

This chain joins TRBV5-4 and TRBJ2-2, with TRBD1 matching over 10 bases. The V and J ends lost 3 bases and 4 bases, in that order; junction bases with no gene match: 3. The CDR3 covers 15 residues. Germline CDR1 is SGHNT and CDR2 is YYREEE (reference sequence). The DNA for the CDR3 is TGTGCCAGCAGCTCCGGACAGGGGGGCACCGGGGAGCTGTTTTTT. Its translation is CASSSGQGGTGELFF. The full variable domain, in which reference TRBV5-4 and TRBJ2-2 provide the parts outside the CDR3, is ETGVTQSPTHLIKTRGQQVTLRCSSQSGHNTVSWYQQALGQGPQFIFQYYREEENGRGNFPPRFSGLQFPNYSSELNVNALELDDSALYLCASSSGQGGTGELFFGEGSRLTVL.

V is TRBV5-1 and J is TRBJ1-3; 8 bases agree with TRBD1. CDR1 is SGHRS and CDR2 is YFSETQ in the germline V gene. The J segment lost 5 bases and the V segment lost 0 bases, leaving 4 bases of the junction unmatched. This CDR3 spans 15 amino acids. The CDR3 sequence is CASSLAGQGRNTIYF. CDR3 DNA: TGCGCCAGCAGCTTGGCTGGACAGGGAAGAAACACCATATATTTT.

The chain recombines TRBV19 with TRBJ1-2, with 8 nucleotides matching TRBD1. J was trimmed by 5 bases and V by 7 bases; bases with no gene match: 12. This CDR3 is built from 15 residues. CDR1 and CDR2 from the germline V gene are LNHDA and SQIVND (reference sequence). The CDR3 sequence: CASKVQGALGYGYTF. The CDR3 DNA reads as TGTGCCAGTAAGGTTCAGGGGGCCCTGGGGTATGGCTACACCTTC.

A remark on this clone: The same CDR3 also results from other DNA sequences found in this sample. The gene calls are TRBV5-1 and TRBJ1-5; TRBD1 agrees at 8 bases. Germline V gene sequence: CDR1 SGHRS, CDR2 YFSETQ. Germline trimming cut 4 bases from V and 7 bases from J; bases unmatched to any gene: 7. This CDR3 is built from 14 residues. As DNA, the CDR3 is TGCGCCAGCAGCCCGACAGGGGCAGGACAGCCCCAGCATTTT. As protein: CASSPTGAGQPQHF. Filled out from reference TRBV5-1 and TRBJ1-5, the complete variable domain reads KAGVTQTPRYLIKTRGQQVTLSCSPISGHRSVSWYQQTPGQGLQFLFEYFSETQRNKGNFPGRFSGRQFSNSRSEMNVSTLELGDSALYLCASSPTGAGQPQHFGDGTRLSIL.

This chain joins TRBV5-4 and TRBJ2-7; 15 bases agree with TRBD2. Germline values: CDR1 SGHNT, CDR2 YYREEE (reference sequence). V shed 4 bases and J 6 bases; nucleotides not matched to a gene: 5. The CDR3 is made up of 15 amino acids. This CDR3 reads CASSPAGLAGGEQYF. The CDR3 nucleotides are TGTGCCAGCAGCCCGGCGGGACTAGCGGGAGGCGAGCAGTACTTC.

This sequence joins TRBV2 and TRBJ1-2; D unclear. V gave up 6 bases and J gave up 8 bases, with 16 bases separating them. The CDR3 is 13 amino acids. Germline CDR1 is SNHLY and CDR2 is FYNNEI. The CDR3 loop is CASRGMGSGGYTF. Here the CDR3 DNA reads TGTGCCAGCAGGGGAATGGGGAGCGGAGGCTACACCTTC. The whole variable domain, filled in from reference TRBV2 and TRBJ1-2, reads EPEVTQTPSHQVTQMGQEVILRCVPISNHLYFYWYRQILGQKVEFLVSFYNNEISEKSEIFDDQFSVERPDGSNFTLKIRSTKLEDSAMYFCASRGMGSGGYTFGSGTRLTVV.

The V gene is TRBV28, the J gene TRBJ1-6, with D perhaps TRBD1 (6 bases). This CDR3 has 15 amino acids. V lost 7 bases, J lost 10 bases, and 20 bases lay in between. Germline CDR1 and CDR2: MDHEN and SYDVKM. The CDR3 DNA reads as TGTGCCAGCACCGCGGGGGGGCGCGCGGGGTCACCCCTCCACTTT. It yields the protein CASTAGGRAGSPLHF.

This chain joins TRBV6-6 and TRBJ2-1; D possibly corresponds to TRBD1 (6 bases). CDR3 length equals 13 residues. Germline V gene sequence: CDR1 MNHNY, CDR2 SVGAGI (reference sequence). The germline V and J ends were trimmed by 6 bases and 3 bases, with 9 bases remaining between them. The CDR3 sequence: CASRGGNYNEQFF. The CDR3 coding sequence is TGTGCCAGCAGAGGGGGTAACTACAATGAGCAGTTCTTC.

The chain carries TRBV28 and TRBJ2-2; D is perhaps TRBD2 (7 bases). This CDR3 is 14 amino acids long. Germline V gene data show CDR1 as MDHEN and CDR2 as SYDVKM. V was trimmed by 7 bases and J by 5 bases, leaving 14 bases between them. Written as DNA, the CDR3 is TGTGCCAGCAAGAGGGGGGGGCGGACCGGGGAGCTGTTTTTT. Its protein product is CASKRGGRTGELFF.

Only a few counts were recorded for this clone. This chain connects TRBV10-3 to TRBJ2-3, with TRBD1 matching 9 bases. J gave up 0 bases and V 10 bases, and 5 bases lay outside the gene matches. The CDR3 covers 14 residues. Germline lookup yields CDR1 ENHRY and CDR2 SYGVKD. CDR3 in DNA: TGTGCCAGTCAGACAGGGGGAAGCACAGATACGCAGTATTTT. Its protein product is CASQTGGSTDTQYF.

CDR3 residues: CASSLALYNSPLHF. The CDR3 nucleotides are TGCGCCAGCAGCTTGGCCCTCTATAATTCACCCCTCCACTTT. The J gene is TRBJ1-6, the V gene TRBV5-1; no definite D call. V was shortened by 0 bases and J by 3 bases, with 4 bases between the two germline ends. In germline, CDR1 is SGHRS, CDR2 YFSETQ. The CDR3 has 14 amino acids.

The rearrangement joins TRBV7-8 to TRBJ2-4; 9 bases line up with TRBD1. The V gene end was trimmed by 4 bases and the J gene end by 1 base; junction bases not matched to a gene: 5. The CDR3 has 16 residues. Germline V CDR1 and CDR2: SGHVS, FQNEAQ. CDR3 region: CASSSPGTGAKNIQYF. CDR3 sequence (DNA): TGTGCCAGCAGCTCCCCCGGGACAGGGGCCAAAAACATTCAGTACTTC. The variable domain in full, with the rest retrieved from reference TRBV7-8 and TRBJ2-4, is GAGVSQSPRYKVAKRGQDVALRCDPISGHVSLFWYQQALGQGPEFLTYFQNEAQLDKSGLPSDRFFAERPEGSVSTLKIQRTQQEDSAVYLCASSSPGTGAKNIQYFGAGTRLSVL.

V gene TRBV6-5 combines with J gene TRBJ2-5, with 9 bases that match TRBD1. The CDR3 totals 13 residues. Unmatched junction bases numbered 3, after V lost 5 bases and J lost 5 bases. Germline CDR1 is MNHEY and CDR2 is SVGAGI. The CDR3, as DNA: TGTGCCAGCAGTACAGGGGGCCGGGAGACCCAGTACTTC. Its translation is CASSTGGRETQYF.

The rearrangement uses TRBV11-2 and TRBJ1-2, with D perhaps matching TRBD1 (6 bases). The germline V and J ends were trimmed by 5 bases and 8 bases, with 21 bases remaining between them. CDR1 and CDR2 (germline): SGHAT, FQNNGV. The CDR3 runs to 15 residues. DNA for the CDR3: TGTGCCAGCAGCCTTACAGGGTTCATCCCTCGCGGCTACACCTTC. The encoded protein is CASSLTGFIPRGYTF. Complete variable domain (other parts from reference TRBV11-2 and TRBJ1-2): EAGVAQSPRYKIIEKRQSVAFWCNPISGHATLYWYQQILGQGPKLLIQFQNNGVVDDSQLPKDRFSAERLKGVDSTLKIQPAKLEDSAVYLCASSLTGFIPRGYTFGSGTRLTVV.

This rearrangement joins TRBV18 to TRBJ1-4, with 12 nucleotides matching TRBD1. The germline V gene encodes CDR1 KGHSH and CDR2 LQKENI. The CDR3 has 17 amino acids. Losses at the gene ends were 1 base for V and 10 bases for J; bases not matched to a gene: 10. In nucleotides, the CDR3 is TGTGCCAGCTCACCACAGGGACAGGGGGCCTTGTCGGGAAAACTGTTTTTT. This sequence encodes CASSPQGQGALSGKLFF.

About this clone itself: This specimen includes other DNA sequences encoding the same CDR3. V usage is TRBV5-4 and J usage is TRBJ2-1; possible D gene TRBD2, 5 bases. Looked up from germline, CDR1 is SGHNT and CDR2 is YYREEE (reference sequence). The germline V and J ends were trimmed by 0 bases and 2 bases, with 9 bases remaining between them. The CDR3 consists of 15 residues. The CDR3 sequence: CASSLGGNPYNEQFF. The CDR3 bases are TGTGCCAGCAGCTTGGGAGGGAATCCCTACAATGAGCAGTTCTTC.

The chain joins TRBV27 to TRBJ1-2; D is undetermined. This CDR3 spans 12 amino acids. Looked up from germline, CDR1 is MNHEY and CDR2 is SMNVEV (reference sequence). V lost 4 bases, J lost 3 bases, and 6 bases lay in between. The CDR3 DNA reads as TGTGCCAGCAGTTCCCCATACTATGGCTACACCTTC. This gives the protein CASSSPYYGYTF.